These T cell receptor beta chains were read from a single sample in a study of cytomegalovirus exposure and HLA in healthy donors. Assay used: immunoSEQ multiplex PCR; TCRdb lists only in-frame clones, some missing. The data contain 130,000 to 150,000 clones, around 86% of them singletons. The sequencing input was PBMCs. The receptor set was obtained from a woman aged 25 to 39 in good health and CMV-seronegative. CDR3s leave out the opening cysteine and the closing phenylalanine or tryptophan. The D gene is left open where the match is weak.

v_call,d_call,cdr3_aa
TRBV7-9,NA,ASSWREGDGYT
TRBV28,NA,ASSPGTFGISGANVLT
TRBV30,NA,AWSVPLWASESYEQY
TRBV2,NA,ASREDSFYEQY
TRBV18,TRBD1,ASSQLTGVNQPQH
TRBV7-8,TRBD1,ASSRDSYNSPLH
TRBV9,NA,ASSAGDGNEKLF
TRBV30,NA,AWSPKTLGGESAQH
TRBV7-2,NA,ASSLDGGARNSPLH
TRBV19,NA,ASSPGRPYEQY
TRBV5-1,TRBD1,ASKPQPGQGAKGYT
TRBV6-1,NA,ASRPGSLHEQY
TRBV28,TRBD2,ASSFGNSGRVPQY
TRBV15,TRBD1,ATSRDLGTVYGYT
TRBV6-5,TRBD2,ASSPGTSGRNEQF
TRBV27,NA,ASSPLGSGANVLT
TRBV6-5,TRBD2,ASSSPTSGRYEQY
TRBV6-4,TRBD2,ASSLLAGTHNEQF
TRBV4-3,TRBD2,ASSQEFGGYTDTQY
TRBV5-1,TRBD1,ASSLEQGVGKLF
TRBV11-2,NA,ASSSFPRTGELF
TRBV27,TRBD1,ASRKQGENTEAF
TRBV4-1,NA,ASSQDSRRLAKNIQY
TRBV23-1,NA,ASSQGGDGYT
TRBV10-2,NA,ASSESTQGNTQY
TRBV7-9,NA,ASSRSRVPYGYT
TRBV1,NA,TSSQETSGRPKNGELF
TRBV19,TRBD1,ASSPGQGVMETQY
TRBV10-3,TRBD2,ASPASGSLWGSYNEQF
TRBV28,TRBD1,ASSGQGPSYEQY
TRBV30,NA,AWSDKGLAKNIQY
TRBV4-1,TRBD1,ASTLQGANEKLF
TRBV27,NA,ASSFSSGETQY
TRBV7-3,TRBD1,ASRQTGTGETDTQY
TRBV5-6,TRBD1,ASSSTGVSPLH
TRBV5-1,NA,ASSLAVDTQY
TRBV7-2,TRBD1,ASSLAGTGGSQPQH
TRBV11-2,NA,ASSSPNTGELF